The 27 T cell receptor beta chains in this list originate from one sample, sequenced in a study of cytomegalovirus exposure and HLA in healthy donors. PCR employed 60 Vbeta and 13 Jbeta primers. Repertoires were generated with immunoSEQ multiplex PCR, while TCRdb's copy carries only in-frame clones and drops some. Found here are 100,000 to 150,000 clones, 70% to 80% of them singletons; the top ten hold about 1.8%. The specimen sequenced was PBMCs. The receptors shown here come from a female donor in good health and CMV-seropositive.

This chain connects TRBV10-3 to TRBJ2-5; 7 bases are shared with TRBD2. Trimming at V came to 0 bases and at J to 7 bases, leaving 5 bases not matched to a gene. Per germline, CDR1 ENHRY and CDR2 SYGVKD. This CDR3 has 14 amino acids. CDR3 loop: CAISESGGTMTQYF. The CDR3 DNA follows: TGTGCCATCAGTGAGTCGGGGGGGACCATGACCCAGTACTTC.

This rearrangement joins TRBV6-5 to TRBJ1-3, with D maybe TRBD1 (6 bases). The CDR3 covers 15 residues. Trimming pared 6 bases from V and 0 bases from J, leaving 12 bases between. Per germline, CDR1 MNHEY and CDR2 SVGAGI. CDR3: CASSFDRSSGNTIYF. Written as DNA, the CDR3 is TGTGCCAGCAGCTTTGACAGGAGCTCTGGAAACACCATATATTTT.

The chain uses TRBV28 and TRBJ2-7, with a possible D match to TRBD1 (6 bases). This CDR3 region has 14 residues. V lost 7 bases and J 0 bases, leaving 13 bases between the germline ends. Germline CDR1 and CDR2: MDHEN and SYDVKM. In DNA form, the CDR3 reads TGTGCCAGCAAAAAACAGGGACCCTCCTACGAGCAGTACTTC. Amino acid sequence: CASKKQGPSYEQYF.

This clone showed up just once. The V and J genes are TRBV27 and TRBJ2-1, with D tentatively TRBD2 (7 bases). The V and J ends lost 6 bases and 3 bases respectively, with 18 bases between them. This CDR3 is built from 16 residues. CDR1 and CDR2 (germline): MNHEY, SMNVEV (reference sequence). The CDR3, as DNA: TGTGCCAGCAGGGGAGGGGGAGGTGGGGACTACAATGAGCAGTTCTTC. It is translated as CASRGGGGGDYNEQFF.

In its sample, this clone was seen a few times. The same CDR3 is also encoded by other DNA sequences in this sample. This chain joins TRBV6-1 and TRBJ2-7; a weak D match, TRBD2 (6 bases). Trimming stripped 5 bases from V and 5 bases from J, with 13 bases between. This CDR3 has 13 residues. CDR1 is MNHNS, CDR2 SASEGT, per germline. CDR3 sequence: CASSNRDFDEQYF. As DNA, the CDR3 is TGTGCCAGCAGTAACCGGGACTTTGACGAGCAGTACTTC.

The chain is built from TRBV28 and TRBJ2-7; weak D call: TRBD1 (6 bases). Germline V CDR1 and CDR2: MDHEN, SYDVKM. V was cut by 4 bases and J by 5 bases, with 24 bases left in between. This CDR3 has 17 amino acids. CDR3 coding DNA: TGTGCCAGCAGTTCCTTAGACCCGACAGGAGGTCTCGACGAGCAGTACTTC. It is translated as CASSSLDPTGGLDEQYF.

The chain links TRBV28 to TRBJ2-5; 7 bases agree with TRBD1. Germline lookup yields CDR1 MDHEN and CDR2 SYDVKM. CDR3 length equals 16 residues. J lost 5 bases, V lost 4 bases, and 13 bases had no gene match. The CDR3 bases are TGTGCCAGCAGTTCCCGGGACAGTAGGACCCTCGAGACCCAGTACTTC. Amino acids: CASSSRDSRTLETQYF.

The chain recombines TRBV11-1 with TRBJ1-2; 8 bases are a match to TRBD1. With V trimmed by 5 bases and J by 4 bases, 9 bases remained unmatched. This CDR3 comprises 15 residues. CDR1 SGHAT and CDR2 FQDESV come from the germline V gene (reference sequence). This CDR3 is CASSQNGQGAYGYTF. DNA of the CDR3: TGTGCCAGCAGCCAAAATGGACAGGGCGCCTATGGCTACACCTTC.

This chain connects TRBV14 to TRBJ2-3; 8 bases are a match to TRBD1. The junction had 6 bases not matched to a gene; V was cut back by 5 bases and J by 2 bases. The CDR3 is 15 residues long. Germline-derived CDR1 and CDR2 are SGHDN and FVKESK. The CDR3 DNA reads TGTGCCAGCAGCAAGGACAGGGTAAACACAGATACGCAGTATTTT. It yields the protein CASSKDRVNTDTQYF.

The chain carries TRBV5-4 and TRBJ1-2; 12 positions agree with TRBD1. V shed 0 bases and J 0 bases; nucleotides not matched to a gene: 9. Germline loops: CDR1 SGHNT, CDR2 YYREEE (reference sequence). The CDR3 length is 19 residues. The chain's CDR3 is CASSLAGGQGAFSNYGYTF. DNA for the CDR3: TGTGCCAGCAGCTTGGCCGGGGGACAGGGGGCATTTTCTAACTATGGCTACACCTTC.

This clone has only a few counts. The rearrangement links TRBV10-3 to TRBJ1-1; D gene ambiguous. The V and J ends lost 3 bases and 6 bases respectively, with 8 bases between them. The CDR3 is 12 amino acids. CDR1 ENHRY and CDR2 SYGVKD come from the germline V gene. The CDR3 DNA is TGTGCCATCAGTGACGGTGCTGCTGAAGCTTTCTTT. Translated: CAISDGAAEAFF.

V is TRBV9 and J is TRBJ2-3, with D perhaps TRBD1 (6 bases). V was trimmed by 3 bases and J by 7 bases, leaving 12 bases between them. Germline loops: CDR1 SGDLS, CDR2 YYNGEE. The CDR3 covers 13 residues. The CDR3 region is CASSGDTPNTQYF. The CDR3 bases are TGTGCCAGCAGCGGGGACACGCCCAATACGCAGTATTTT.

J is TRBJ1-4 and V is TRBV7-9; 10 bases are shared with TRBD1. With 1 base clipped from V and 8 bases from J, the junction kept 7 bases outside the gene matches. CDR1 SEHNR and CDR2 FQNEAQ come from the germline V gene (reference sequence). The CDR3 loop spans 16 amino acids. CDR3 in DNA: TGTGCCAGCAGCTTAGATCCCGGGACAGGGGACGAAAAACTGTTTTTT. This encodes CASSLDPGTGDEKLFF.

The chain recombines TRBV12-2 with TRBJ1-2. TRBV12-2 corresponds to a pseudogene. CDR3 length equals 16 residues. CDR3: CASRLVRGLGCYGYTF. The DNA for the CDR3 is TGTGCAAGTCGCTTAGTTCGCGGGCTAGGGTGCTATGGCTACACCTTC.

V gene TRBV7-9 combines with J gene TRBJ2-3; D unresolved. Trimming took 3 bases from V and 7 from J, leaving 8 bases between them. The CDR3 is made up of 12 amino acids. The V gene's germline CDR1 is SEHNR and CDR2 FQNEAQ (reference sequence). The DNA for the CDR3 is TGTGCCAGCAGCTTCGACATAAATACGCAGTATTTT. Protein sequence: CASSFDINTQYF. Full variable domain (rest looked up from reference TRBV7-9 and TRBJ2-3): DTGVSQNPRHKITKRGQNVTFRCDPISEHNRLYWYRQTLGQGPEFLTYFQNEAQLEKSRLLSDRFSAERPKGSFSTLEIQRTEQGDSAMYLCASSFDINTQYFGPGTRLTVL.

This clone was seen a few times. V usage is TRBV28 and J usage is TRBJ2-3; weak D call: TRBD2 (5 bases). The CDR3 spans 15 residues. The V gene lost 1 base and the J gene lost 1 base, with 9 bases spanning the gap. Looked up from germline, CDR1 is MDHEN and CDR2 is SYDVKM. For the CDR3, the DNA is TGTGCCAGCAGTTTATCGGGATGGGGCACAGATACGCAGTATTTT. Its protein product is CASSLSGWGTDTQYF.

In this sample, this clone turned up once. Written as DNA, the CDR3 is TGTGCCATCAGCAATATAACCGGGACATTATTCTGCTCTGGGGCCAACGTCCTGACTTTC. It specifies CAISNITGTLFCSGANVLTF. The chain carries TRBV10-3 and TRBJ2-6; tentative D call: TRBD1 (6 bases). V was trimmed by 6 bases and J by 0 bases, leaving 24 bases between them. The CDR3 contains 20 residues. From germline, CDR1 is ENHRY and CDR2 SYGVKD.

The genes are TRBV7-9 and TRBJ2-2, with D possibly matching TRBD1 (6 bases). The ends were cut back, 6 bases at V and 2 bases at J, with 13 bases in the middle. This CDR3 is 15 amino acids long. From germline, CDR1 is SEHNR and CDR2 FQNEAQ (reference sequence). The DNA for the CDR3 is TGTGCCAGCAGTCCAGGACAGTATAACACCGGGGAGCTGTTTTTT. This sequence encodes CASSPGQYNTGELFF.

The table lists this clone with a count of one. The CDR3 DNA reads as TGTGCCAGCAGCTCAGCTGGGACAGGGGGCTACGAGCAGTACTTC. Amino acids: CASSSAGTGGYEQYF. The chain recombines TRBV7-6 with TRBJ2-7; 11 bases match TRBD1. This CDR3 spans 15 amino acids. V lost 4 bases to trimming and J lost 3 bases; unmatched junction nucleotides: 5. Germline values: CDR1 SGHVS, CDR2 FNYEAQ.

This chain joins TRBV19 and TRBJ1-5, with 7 bases matching TRBD1. CDR1 is LNHDA and CDR2 is SQIVND in the germline V gene (reference sequence). Trimming removed 7 bases from V and 4 bases from J; junction bases left unmatched: 13. The CDR3 has 16 amino acids. Written as DNA, the CDR3 is TGTGCCAGTACCATAGAGGGGGCAGTGCAAAATCAGCCCCAGCATTTT. Translated: CASTIEGAVQNQPQHF.

The chain carries TRBV5-5 and TRBJ2-7; 7 nucleotides agree with TRBD1. The CDR3 runs to 14 residues. Trimming took 3 bases from V and 2 from J; bases not matched to a gene: 5. From germline, CDR1 is SGHKS and CDR2 YYEKEE (reference sequence). As DNA, the CDR3 is TGTGCCAGCAGCTCCCTAGGACAGGCCTACGAGCAGTACTTC. This gives the protein CASSSLGQAYEQYF.

The rearrangement joins TRBV7-9 to TRBJ2-7; 7 bases agree with TRBD1. The CDR3 length is 11 residues. Germline lookup yields CDR1 SEHNR and CDR2 FQNEAQ (reference sequence). Trimming at V came to 10 bases and at J to 5 bases, leaving 5 bases not matched to a gene. For the CDR3, the DNA is TGTGCCACCGACAGGGTCGACGAGCAGTACTTC. It translates to CATDRVDEQYF.

V and J are TRBV5-6 and TRBJ2-5; a possible D gene is TRBD2 (5 bases). The CDR3 is made up of 19 amino acids. Germline V gene sequence: CDR1 SGHDT, CDR2 YYEEEE. Trimming shortened V by 1 base and J by 3 bases, and 25 bases separated the two germline ends. The CDR3 DNA reads TGTGCCAGCAGCTTGATCAGGAAGACCCCGAGGGAGACAAAAGAGACCCAGTACTTC. It is translated as CASSLIRKTPRETKETQYF. The full variable domain, in which reference TRBV5-6 and TRBJ2-5 provide the parts outside the CDR3, is DAGVTQSPTHLIKTRGQQVTLRCSPKSGHDTVSWYQQALGQGPQFIFQYYEEEERQRGNFPDRFSGHQFPNYSSELNVNALLLGDSALYLCASSLIRKTPRETKETQYFGPGTRLLVL.

The chain is built from TRBV6-1 and TRBJ2-7; tentative D call: TRBD1 (6 bases). The CDR3 loop spans 12 amino acids. Germline V lookup: CDR1 MNHNS, CDR2 SASEGT. V was shortened by 6 bases and J by 1 base, with 7 bases between the two germline ends. The CDR3 DNA reads TGTGCCAGCAGAACAGGGTCCTACGAGCAGTACTTC. It is translated as CASRTGSYEQYF.

There are a few counts of this clone. The chain couples TRBV28 to TRBJ1-2; weak D call: TRBD1 (5 bases). CDR3 length: 13 residues. The germline V gene encodes CDR1 MDHEN and CDR2 SYDVKM. Trimming stripped 3 bases from V and 8 bases from J, with 13 bases between. The CDR3 sequence: CASSFGGVPGYTF. Written as DNA, the CDR3 is TGTGCCAGCAGTTTCGGAGGGGTTCCCGGCTACACCTTC.

The chain combines TRBV19 with TRBJ1-5; D is uncertain. The ends were cut back, 3 bases at V and 4 bases at J, with 7 bases in the middle. The V gene's germline CDR1 is LNHDA and CDR2 SQIVND (reference sequence). The CDR3 is 13 amino acids. For the CDR3, the DNA is TGTGCCAGTAGTATTGGCGGAAATCAGCCCCAGCATTTT. This codes for CASSIGGNQPQHF.

The V call is TRBV15, the J call TRBJ2-2; D perhaps matches TRBD2 (6 bases). V was pared by 0 bases and J by 6 bases, with 11 bases between. CDR1 LNHNV and CDR2 YYDKDF come from the germline V gene (reference sequence). The CDR3 totals 15 residues. Written as DNA, the CDR3 is TGTGCCACCAGCAGAGAAGCGGGTTGGGCCGGGGAGCTGTTTTTT. Encoded protein: CATSREAGWAGELFF.